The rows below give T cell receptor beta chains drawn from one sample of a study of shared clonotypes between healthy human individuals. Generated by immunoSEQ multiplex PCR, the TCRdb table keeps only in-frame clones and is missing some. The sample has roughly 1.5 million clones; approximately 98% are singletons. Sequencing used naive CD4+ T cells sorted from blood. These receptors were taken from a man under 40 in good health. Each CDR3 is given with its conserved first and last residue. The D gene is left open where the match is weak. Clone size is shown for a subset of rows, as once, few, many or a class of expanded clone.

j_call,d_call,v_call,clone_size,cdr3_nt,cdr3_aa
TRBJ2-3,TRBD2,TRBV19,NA,TGTGCCAGTAGTCCCACTAGCGGGAGGGCGAATACGCAGTATTTT,CASSPTSGRANTQYF
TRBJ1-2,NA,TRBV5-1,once,TGCGCCAGCAGCCGGGAGGGGGTGTATGGCTACACCTTC,CASSREGVYGYTF
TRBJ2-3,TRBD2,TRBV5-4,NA,TGTGCCAGCAGCTTCGGAGCGGGAGATGATACGCAGTATTTT,CASSFGAGDDTQYF
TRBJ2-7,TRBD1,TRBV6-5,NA,TGTGCCAGCAGTTATGCTCCCCGGGACAGCCTTTACGAGCAGTACTTC,CASSYAPRDSLYEQYF
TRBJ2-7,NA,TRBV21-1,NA,TGTGCCAGCAGCAAAGGGGCGACAGATCACTACGAGCAGTACTTC,CASSKGATDHYEQYF
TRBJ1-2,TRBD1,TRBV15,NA,TGTGCCACCAGCACCAGGGGGAAGGGAGGAAACTATGGCTACACCTTC,CATSTRGKGGNYGYTF
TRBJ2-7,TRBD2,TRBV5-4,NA,TGTGCCAGCAGCTCGACTAGCGGGGTCTACGAGCAGTACTTC,CASSSTSGVYEQYF
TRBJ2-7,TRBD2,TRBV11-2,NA,TGTGCCAGCAGCTTTAACGCGGGAGGGCCAGGGGAGCAGTACTTC,CASSFNAGGPGEQYF
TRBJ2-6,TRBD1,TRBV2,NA,TGTGCCAGCAGGGACAGGGGGAACCTTGGGGCCAACGTCCTGACTTTC,CASRDRGNLGANVLTF
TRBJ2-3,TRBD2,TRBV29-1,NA,TGCAGCGTTGAAGGACGGATGGGCGGGAGGGCCCTAGATACGCAGTATTTT,CSVEGRMGGRALDTQYF
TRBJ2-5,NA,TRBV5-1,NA,TGCGCCAGCAGCCGGACATTACAAGAGACCCAGTACTTC,CASSRTLQETQYF
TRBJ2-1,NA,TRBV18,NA,TGTGCCAGCTCACCAGGGGGGCTGGGGTGGAATGAGCAGTTCTTC,CASSPGGLGWNEQFF
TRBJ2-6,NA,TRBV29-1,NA,TGCAGCGTTGTAGGGGGGGCCAACGTCCTGACTTTC,CSVVGGANVLTF
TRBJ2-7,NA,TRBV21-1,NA,TGTGCCAGCAGCATTGCGGGAGCAGTTTACGAGCAGTACTTC,CASSIAGAVYEQYF
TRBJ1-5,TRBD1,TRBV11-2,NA,TGTGCCAGCAGCTTAGGGGACAGGGACAATCAGCCCCAGCATTTT,CASSLGDRDNQPQHF
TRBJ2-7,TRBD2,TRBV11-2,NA,TGTGCCAGCAGCTTAAAGGCGGGAGGGCCCCCCGCTTACGAGCAGTACTTC,CASSLKAGGPPAYEQYF
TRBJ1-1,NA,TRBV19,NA,TGTGCCAGTACCCCGGGGGGGGCGATGAACACTGAAGCTTTCTTT,CASTPGGAMNTEAFF
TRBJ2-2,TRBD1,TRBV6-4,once,TGTGCCAGCAGTCTGGGACAGGGGGCGAACACCGGGGAGCTGTTTTTT,CASSLGQGANTGELFF
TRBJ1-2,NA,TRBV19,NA,TGTGCCAGTAGGCAAGTAAGCTCCAACTATGGCTACACCTTC,CASRQVSSNYGYTF
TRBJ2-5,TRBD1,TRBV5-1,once,TGCGCCAGCAGCCCTAGGGGGACAGGCCAAGAGACCCAGTACTTC,CASSPRGTGQETQYF
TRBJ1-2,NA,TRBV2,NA,TGTGCCAGCAGGGTACGTAGAGGGGAGCTAAGTGGCTACACCTTC,CASRVRRGELSGYTF
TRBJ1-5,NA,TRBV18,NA,TGTGCCAGCTCACAGGGGTCCTACAATCAGCCCCAGCATTTT,CASSQGSYNQPQHF
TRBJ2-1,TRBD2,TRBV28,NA,TGTGCCAGCAGTTCCCCAGGGGCGGGAGGTTACAAGGGGTTCTTC,CASSSPGAGGYKGFF
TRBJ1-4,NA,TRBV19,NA,TGTGCCACCAAGGCTAGACCGAATCGGGAAAAACTGTTTTTT,CATKARPNREKLFF
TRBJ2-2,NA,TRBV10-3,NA,TGTGCCATCGGGGCCAAGAACACCGGGGAGCTGTTTTTT,CAIGAKNTGELFF
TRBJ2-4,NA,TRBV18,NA,TGTGCCAGCTCACCAGGCAAACCCCAAAACATTCAGTACTTC,CASSPGKPQNIQYF
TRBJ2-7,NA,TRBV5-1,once,TGCGCCAGCAGCTTTGAGAGCTCCTACGAGCAGTACTTC,CASSFESSYEQYF
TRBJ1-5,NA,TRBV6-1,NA,TGTGCCAGCAGGGGGACCGGTAACAATCAACCCCAGCATTTT,CASRGTGNNQPQHF
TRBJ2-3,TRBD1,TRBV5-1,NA,TGCGCCAGCAGCCCTTCCGGACAGGGGGCAAACGTTATAAACACAGATACGCAGTATTTT,CASSPSGQGANVINTDTQYF
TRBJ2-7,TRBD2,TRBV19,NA,TGTGCCAGTAGTATAGTAGCGGGAGCTCACGAGCAGTACTTC,CASSIVAGAHEQYF
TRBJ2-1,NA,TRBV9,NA,TGTGCCAGCAGCGTAGTGGGGGACTCCCCTGGCGAAAATGAGCAGTTCTTC,CASSVVGDSPGENEQFF
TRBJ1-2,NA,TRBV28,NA,TGTGCCAGCAGAGCCGGGTCTCGATATGGCTACACCTTC,CASRAGSRYGYTF
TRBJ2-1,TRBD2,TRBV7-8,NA,TGTGCCAGCAGCATACCCCTAGCGGGAGGACGTGAGCAGTTCTTC,CASSIPLAGGREQFF
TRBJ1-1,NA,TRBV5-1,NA,TGCGCCAGCAGCTTGGCCGTGGGGTCTAGGGGCACTGAAGCTTTCTTT,CASSLAVGSRGTEAFF
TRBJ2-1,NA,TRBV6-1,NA,TGTGCCAGCAGTGGAACTAATGAGCAGTTCTTC,CASSGTNEQFF
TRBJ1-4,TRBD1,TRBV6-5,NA,TGTGCCAGCAGTTACACAGGGGCCCCGGATGAAAAACTGTTTTTT,CASSYTGAPDEKLFF
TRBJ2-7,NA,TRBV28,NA,TGTGCCAGCCGGACTCTTTCCTACGAGCAGTACTTC,CASRTLSYEQYF
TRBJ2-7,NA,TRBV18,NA,TGTGCCAGCTCACCACTTCCCACAGGGTCCTACGAGCAGTACTTC,CASSPLPTGSYEQYF
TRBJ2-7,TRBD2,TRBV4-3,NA,TGCGCCAGCAGCCTGCGCCTCGGGCTAGCGGGGGAACGGGGCTCCTACGAGCAGTACTTC,CASSLRLGLAGERGSYEQYF
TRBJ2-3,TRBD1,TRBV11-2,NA,TGTGCCAGCAGCACCGGGACAGGGCTGAATACGCAGTATTTT,CASSTGTGLNTQYF
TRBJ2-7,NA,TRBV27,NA,TGTGCCAGCAGTTTATTTGGGGACGAGCAGTACTTC,CASSLFGDEQYF
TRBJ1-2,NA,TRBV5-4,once,TGTGCCAGCAGCAACGAAGGGCAGGGCGGCTATGGCTACACCTTC,CASSNEGQGGYGYTF
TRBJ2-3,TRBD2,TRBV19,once,TGTGCCAGTAGTATACGAGCGGGGATCACAGATACGCAGTATTTT,CASSIRAGITDTQYF
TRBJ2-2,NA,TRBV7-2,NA,TGTGCCAGCAGCTTACTCGGGACAAAGACCGGGGAGCTGTTTTTT,CASSLLGTKTGELFF
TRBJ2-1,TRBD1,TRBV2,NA,TGTGCCAGCAGTGGCGCCGGACAGGGTAAGGCGGATGAGCAGTTCTTC,CASSGAGQGKADEQFF
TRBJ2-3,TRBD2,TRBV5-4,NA,TGTGCCAGCAGCTTACTAGCGGGAGAAGAAGATACGCAGTATTTT,CASSLLAGEEDTQYF
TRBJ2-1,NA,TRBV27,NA,TGTGCCAGCAGTTTTATGGGACGCAGAGGCAATGAGCAGTTCTTC,CASSFMGRRGNEQFF
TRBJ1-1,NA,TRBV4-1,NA,TGCGCCAGCAGCCAAATCTTTATGGTGAACACTGAAGCTTTCTTT,CASSQIFMVNTEAFF
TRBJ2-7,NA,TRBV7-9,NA,TGTGCCAGCACATCTAGGAGCTCCTACGAGCAGTACTTC,CASTSRSSYEQYF
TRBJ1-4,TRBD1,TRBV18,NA,TGTGCCAGCTCTCCACAGGGACAGGGGACCCGAAGGTCTAATGAAAAACTGTTTTTT,CASSPQGQGTRRSNEKLFF
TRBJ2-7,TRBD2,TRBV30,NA,TGTGCCTGGAGTCATAGCGGGAACGAGCAGTACTTC,CAWSHSGNEQYF